This TCR beta chain was captured by sequencing in a study of T cells in localized non-small cell lung cancer. Data came from immunoSEQ multiplex PCR; TCRdb stores just in-frame clones and leaves some out. The top ten clones hold approximately 20% of a sample with 52,000 or so clones, 75% to 90% of them seen once. Trimming removed 2 bases from V and 6 bases from J, with 11 bases in between. Germline V gene sequence: CDR1 LNHDA, CDR2 SQIVND (reference sequence). The CDR3 spans 14 residues. V is TRBV19 and J is TRBJ1-5, with no clear D. The TCR was taken from a male donor aged 60 or older with stage III squamous cell lung carcinoma. Sequenced material: peripheral blood, taken before any cancer treatment. The CDR3: CASSIQAGPQPQHF. DNA for the CDR3: TGTGCCAGTAGTATACAGGCGGGCCCTCAGCCCCAGCATTTT.